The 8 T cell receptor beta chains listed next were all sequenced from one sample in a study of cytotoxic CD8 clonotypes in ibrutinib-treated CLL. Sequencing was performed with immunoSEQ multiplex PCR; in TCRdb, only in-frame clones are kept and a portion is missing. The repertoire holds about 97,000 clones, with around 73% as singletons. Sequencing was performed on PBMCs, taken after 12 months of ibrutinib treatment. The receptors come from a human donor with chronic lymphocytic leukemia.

In nucleotides, the CDR3 is TGTGCCAGCGGCGGACAGGGCGATCAGCCCCAGCATTTT. Protein: CASGGQGDQPQHF. The chain uses TRBV6-6 and TRBJ1-5; 8 bases align to TRBD1. The CDR3 sequence is 13 residues long. Germline loops: CDR1 MNHNY, CDR2 SVGAGI (reference sequence). V trimming: 8 bases; J trimming: 5 bases; junction bases outside the gene matches: 5.

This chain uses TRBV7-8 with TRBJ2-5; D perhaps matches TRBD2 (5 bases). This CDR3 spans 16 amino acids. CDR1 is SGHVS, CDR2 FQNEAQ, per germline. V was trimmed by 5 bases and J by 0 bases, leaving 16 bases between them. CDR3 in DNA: TGTGCCAGCAGCCCCGTGAGCGGTGGTTACCAAGAGACCCAGTACTTC. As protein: CASSPVSGGYQETQYF.

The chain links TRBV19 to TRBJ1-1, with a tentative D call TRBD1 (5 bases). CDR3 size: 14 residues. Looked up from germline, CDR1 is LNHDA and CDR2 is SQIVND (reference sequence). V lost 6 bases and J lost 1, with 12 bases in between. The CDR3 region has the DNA TGTGCCAGTAGCATCCTCGGGGGGAACACTGAAGCTTTCTTT. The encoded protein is CASSILGGNTEAFF. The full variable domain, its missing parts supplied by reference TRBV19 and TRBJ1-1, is DGGITQSPKYLFRKEGQNVTLSCEQNLNHDAMYWYRQDPGQGLRLIYYSQIVNDFQKGDIAEGYSVSREKKESFPLTVTSAQKNPTAFYLCASSILGGNTEAFFGQGTRLTVV.

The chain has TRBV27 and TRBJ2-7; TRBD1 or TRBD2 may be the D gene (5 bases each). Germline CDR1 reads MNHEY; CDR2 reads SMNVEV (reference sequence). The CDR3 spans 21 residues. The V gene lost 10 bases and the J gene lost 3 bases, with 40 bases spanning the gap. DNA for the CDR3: TGTGCCACCCCCCCGGAAGTTGTGGGTAGCGCGACAGCCACGCAGAACTACGAGCAGTACTTC. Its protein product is CATPPEVVGSATATQNYEQYF.

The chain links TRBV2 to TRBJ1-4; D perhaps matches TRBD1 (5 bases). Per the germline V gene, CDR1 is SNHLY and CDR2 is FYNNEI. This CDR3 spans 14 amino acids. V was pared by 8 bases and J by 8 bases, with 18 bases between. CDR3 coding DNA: TGTGCCAGCGCCGGGGGGGGTTTTGGAGAAAAACTGTTTTTT. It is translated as CASAGGGFGEKLFF.

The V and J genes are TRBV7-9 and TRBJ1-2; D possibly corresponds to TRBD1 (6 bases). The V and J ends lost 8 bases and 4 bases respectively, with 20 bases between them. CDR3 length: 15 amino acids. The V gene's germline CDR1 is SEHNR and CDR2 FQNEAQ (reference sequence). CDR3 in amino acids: CASGDGGAIFYGYTF. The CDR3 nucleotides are TGTGCCAGCGGGGACGGGGGGGCAATATTCTATGGCTACACCTTC.

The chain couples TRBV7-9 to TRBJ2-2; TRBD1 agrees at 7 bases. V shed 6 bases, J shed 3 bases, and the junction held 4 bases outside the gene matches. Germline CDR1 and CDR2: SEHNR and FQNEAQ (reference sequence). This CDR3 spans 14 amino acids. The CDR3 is CASRVQGHTGELFF. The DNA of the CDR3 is TGTGCCAGCAGGGTACAGGGGCACACCGGGGAGCTGTTTTTT.

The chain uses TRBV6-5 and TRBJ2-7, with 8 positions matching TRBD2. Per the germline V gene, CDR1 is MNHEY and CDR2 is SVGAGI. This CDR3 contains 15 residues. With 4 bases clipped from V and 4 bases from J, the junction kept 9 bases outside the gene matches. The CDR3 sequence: CASSFGTSGLYEQYF. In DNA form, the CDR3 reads TGTGCCAGCAGTTTCGGGACTAGTGGGCTATACGAGCAGTACTTC.